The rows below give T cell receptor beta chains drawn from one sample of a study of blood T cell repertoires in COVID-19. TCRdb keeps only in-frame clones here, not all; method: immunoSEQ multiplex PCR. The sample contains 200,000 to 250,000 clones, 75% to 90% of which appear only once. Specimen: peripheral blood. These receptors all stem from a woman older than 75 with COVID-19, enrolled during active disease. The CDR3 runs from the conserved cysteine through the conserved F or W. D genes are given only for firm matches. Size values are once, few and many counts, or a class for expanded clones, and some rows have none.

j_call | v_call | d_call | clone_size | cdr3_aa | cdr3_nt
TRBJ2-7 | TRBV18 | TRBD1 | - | CASSGGTGGREQYF | TGTGCCAGCTCAGGAGGGACAGGGGGTCGGGAGCAGTACTTC
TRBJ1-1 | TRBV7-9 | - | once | CASSLVAGMGWNTEAFF | TGTGCCAGCAGCTTAGTGGCAGGGATGGGATGGAACACTGAAGCTTTCTTT
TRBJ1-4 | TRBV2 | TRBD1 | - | CASSIESTRTGINEKLFF | TGTGCCAGCAGTATAGAGTCTACCCGGACAGGGATAAATGAAAAACTGTTTTTT
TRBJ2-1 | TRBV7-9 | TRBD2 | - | CASSTTGTSGYIEQFF | TGTGCCAGCAGTACGACCGGGACTAGCGGGTACATTGAGCAGTTCTTC
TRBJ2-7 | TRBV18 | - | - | CASSLRGDEQYF | TGTGCCAGCTCCCTCAGAGGCGACGAGCAGTACTTC
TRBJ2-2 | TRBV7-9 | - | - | CASSFSTGELFF | TGTGCCAGCAGCTTTAGCACCGGGGAGCTGTTTTTT
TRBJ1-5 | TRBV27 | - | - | CASSYGGNQPQHF | TGTGCCAGCAGTTACGGGGGGAACCAGCCCCAGCATTTT
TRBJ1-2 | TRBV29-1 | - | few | CSAFDTYGYTF | TGCAGCGCCTTTGACACCTATGGCTACACCTTC
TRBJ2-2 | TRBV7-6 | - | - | CASSLEGRNTGELFF | TGTGCCAGCAGCTTAGAGGGGCGGAACACCGGGGAGCTGTTTTTT
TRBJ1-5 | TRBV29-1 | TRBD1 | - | CSVRGRGFYQPQHF | TGCAGCGTTAGAGGCAGGGGGTTTTATCAGCCCCAGCATTTT
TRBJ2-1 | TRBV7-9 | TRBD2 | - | CASSLAGGPGRKFF | TGTGCCAGCAGCTTAGCGGGAGGGCCGGGTAGGAAGTTCTTC
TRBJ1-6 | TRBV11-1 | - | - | CASGLGRLNSPLHF | TGTGCCAGCGGTTTAGGCAGGTTGAATTCACCCCTCCACTTT
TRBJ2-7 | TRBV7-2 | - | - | CASSLFRGGEEQYF | TGTGCCAGCAGCTTATTTCGGGGAGGCGAAGAGCAGTACTTC
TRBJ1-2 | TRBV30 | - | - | CAWTGLSGYTF | TGTGCCTGGACAGGCCTATCGGGCTACACCTTC
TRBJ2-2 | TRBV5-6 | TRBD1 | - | CASSRDRGRTGELFF | TGTGCCAGCAGCCGGGACAGGGGGCGAACCGGGGAGCTGTTTTTT
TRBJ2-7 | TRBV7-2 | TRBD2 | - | CASSLTSGIEQYF | TGTGCCAGCAGCTTAACTAGCGGGATCGAGCAGTACTTC
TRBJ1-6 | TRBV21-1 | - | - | CASSIVSWGSINSPLHF | TGTGCCAGCAGCATCGTAAGCTGGGGCAGTATTAATTCACCCCTCCACTTT
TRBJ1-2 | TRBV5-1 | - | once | CASRDFLTYGYTF | TGCGCCAGCAGGGACTTTTTAACCTATGGCTACACCTTC
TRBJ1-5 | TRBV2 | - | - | CASSEALGGRGNQPQHF | TGTGCCAGCAGTGAAGCGCTGGGGGGGAGAGGCAATCAGCCCCAGCATTTT
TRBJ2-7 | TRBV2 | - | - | CASSTGTPQSYEQYF | TGTGCCAGCAGTACAGGGACCCCTCAGTCCTACGAGCAGTACTTC
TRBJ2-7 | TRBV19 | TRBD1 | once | CASSITLRDRAYEQYF | TGTGCCAGTAGTATAACCCTCCGGGACAGGGCCTACGAGCAGTACTTC
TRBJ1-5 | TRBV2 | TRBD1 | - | CASSGTGRGQPQHF | TGTGCCAGCAGTGGGACAGGGCGAGGTCAGCCCCAGCATTTT
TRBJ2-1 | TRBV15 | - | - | CATSRIGQSSYNEQFF | TGTGCCACCAGCAGAATTGGGCAAAGCTCCTACAATGAGCAGTTCTTC
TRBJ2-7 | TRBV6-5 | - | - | CASNQVSYEQYF | TGTGCCAGCAACCAGGTATCCTACGAGCAGTACTTC
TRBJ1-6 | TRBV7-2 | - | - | CASSFGGNNSPLHF | TGTGCCAGCAGCTTCGGCGGAAATAATTCACCCCTCCACTTT
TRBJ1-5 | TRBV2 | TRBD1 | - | CASRSRGVSNQPQHF | TGTGCCAGCAGATCCAGGGGGGTTAGCAATCAGCCCCAGCATTTT
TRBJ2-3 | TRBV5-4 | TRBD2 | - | CASSLGSGSRVTDTQYF | TGTGCCAGCAGCTTGGGTAGCGGGAGTAGAGTCACAGATACGCAGTATTTT
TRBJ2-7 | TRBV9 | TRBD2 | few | CASGTSGSYEQYF | TGTGCCAGCGGGACTAGCGGATCCTACGAGCAGTACTTC
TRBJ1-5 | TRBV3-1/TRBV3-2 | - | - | CASSRGGRGFQPQHF | TGTGCCAGCAGCCGCGGGGGGCGCGGGTTTCAGCCCCAGCATTTT
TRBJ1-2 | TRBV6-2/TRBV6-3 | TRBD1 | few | CASSSPGQFYGYTF | TGTGCCAGCAGTTCTCCGGGACAGTTCTATGGCTACACCTTC
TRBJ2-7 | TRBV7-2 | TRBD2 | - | CASSFGGYYEQYF | TGTGCCAGCAGCTTCGGGGGGTACTACGAGCAGTACTTC
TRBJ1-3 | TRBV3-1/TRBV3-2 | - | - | CASSPLLTARSGNTIYF | TGTGCCAGCAGCCCACTTTTGACAGCCCGATCTGGAAACACCATATATTTT
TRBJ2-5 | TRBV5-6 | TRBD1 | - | CASSPGQGRVETQYF | TGTGCCAGCAGCCCGGGACAGGGGCGAGTGGAGACCCAGTACTTC
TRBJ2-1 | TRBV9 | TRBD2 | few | CASSVGTSGYNEQFF | TGTGCCAGCAGCGTAGGGACTAGCGGCTACAATGAGCAGTTCTTC
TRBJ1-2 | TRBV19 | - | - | CASSIDAGRSCTF | TGTGCCAGTAGTATAGACGCGGGCCGGAGCTGCACCTTC
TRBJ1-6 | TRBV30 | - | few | CAWEPGKHNSPLHF | TGTGCCTGGGAACCAGGGAAACATAATTCACCCCTCCACTTT
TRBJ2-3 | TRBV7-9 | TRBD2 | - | CASSQAGGPYTQYF | TGTGCCAGCAGCCAAGCGGGGGGGCCGTATACGCAGTATTTT
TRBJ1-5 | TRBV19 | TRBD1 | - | CASSPPGQGGQPQHF | TGTGCCAGTAGTCCTCCGGGACAGGGGGGTCAGCCCCAGCATTTT
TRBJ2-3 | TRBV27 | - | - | CASSLSGTPYVTDTQYF | TGTGCCAGCAGTTTATCCGGGACTCCATATGTCACAGATACGCAGTATTTT
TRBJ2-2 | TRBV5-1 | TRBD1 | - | CASSQTGQAGELFF | TGCGCCAGCAGCCAGACGGGACAGGCCGGGGAGCTGTTTTTT
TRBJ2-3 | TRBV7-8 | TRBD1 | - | CATTGGPTDTQYF | TGTGCTACGACAGGGGGGCCCACAGATACGCAGTATTTT
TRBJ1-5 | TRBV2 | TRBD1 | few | CASLRDRNQPQHF | TGTGCCAGTCTCCGGGACAGAAATCAGCCCCAGCATTTT
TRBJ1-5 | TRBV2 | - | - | CASGQLLASNQPQHF | TGTGCCAGCGGCCAGCTCCTAGCTAGCAATCAGCCCCAGCATTTT
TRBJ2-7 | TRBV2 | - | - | CASSGVDLPNPYEQYF | TGTGCCAGCAGTGGGGTGGACTTACCTAACCCCTACGAGCAGTACTTC
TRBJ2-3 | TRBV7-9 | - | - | CASSMGRAGDRTDMQYF | TGTGCCAGCAGCATGGGTAGGGCAGGGGATAGGACAGATATGCAGTATTTT
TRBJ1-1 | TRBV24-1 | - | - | CATSDPGLTEAFF | TGTGCCACCAGTGATCCCGGGTTGACTGAAGCTTTCTTT
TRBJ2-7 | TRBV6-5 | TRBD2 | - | CASSSPRVAGAYEQYF | TGTGCCAGCAGTTCCCCGCGGGTAGCGGGAGCCTACGAGCAGTACTTC
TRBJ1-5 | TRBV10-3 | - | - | CAISLTAPHSNQPQHF | TGTGCCATCAGTCTTACAGCTCCTCATAGCAATCAGCCCCAGCATTTT
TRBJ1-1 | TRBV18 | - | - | CASSPSSGNTEAFF | TGTGCCAGCTCACCCTCTTCAGGGAACACTGAAGCTTTCTTT
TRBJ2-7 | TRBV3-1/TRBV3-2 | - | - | CASSQGGEYEQYF | TGTGCCAGCAGCCAAGGCGGGGAATACGAGCAGTACTTC
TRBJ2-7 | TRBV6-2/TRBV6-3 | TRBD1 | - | CASSYSGQGVHEQYF | TGTGCCAGCAGTTACTCGGGACAGGGGGTACACGAGCAGTACTTC